Sequencing of this T cell receptor beta chain was carried out in a study of identifying expanded T cells in peripheral blood. The study's findings and limits: Around 1.2 clones differed between technical replicates, versus approximately 16 and 20 over time. Variance in clone template counts between approximately two-week samples significantly increased with total template count across all healthy donors.

With respect to this clone: Its antigen is not known.

Germline trimming cut 6 bases from V and 3 bases from J; bases unmatched to any gene: 4. Per the germline V gene, CDR1 is SNHLY and CDR2 is FYNNEI. The CDR3 length is 15 residues. TCRdb keeps only in-frame clones here, not all; method: immunoSEQ multiplex PCR. The table records 45,000 to 65,000 clones, 65% to 90% of them present only once. No infections or other immune events were documented during collection. Sequences were obtained from blood. V gene TRBV2 combines with J gene TRBJ2-6, with TRBD1 matching 8 bases. The origin of this receptor is a person aged 18 to 70 in good health. In DNA, the CDR3 is TGTGCCAGCAGCGGACAGGGTTATGGGGCCAACGTCCTGACTTTC. It translates to CASSGQGYGANVLTF.